A single sample gave rise to the 8 T cell receptor beta chains below, sequenced in a study of tissue T cells after allogeneic stem cell transplantation. Some clones are missing from TCRdb's copy, which holds only in-frame ones; the method was immunoSEQ multiplex PCR. The sample consists of 40,000 to 60,000 clones, around 70% of them appearing once. The material sequenced was sorted cells pooled from one or two spleens. The receptors originated from a pool of C57BL/6 mice in good health.

Turning to this clone: Any gene name here is a mouse gene name. The CDR3 sequence: CASSERGVTNERLFF. Incomplete CDR3 DNA: TGTGCCAGCAGTGAGCGAGGGGTGACCAACGAAAGATTATTT. This rearrangement joins TRBV13-1 to TRBJ1-4, with a tentative D call TRBD1 (5 bases). The read is 1 residue too short to cover the CDR3 end, so that end is filled in from the germline J gene. Germline values: CDR1 NSHNY, CDR2 SYGAGN. CDR3 length: 15 amino acids. Trimming removed 2 bases at V and 3 bases at J, with 11 bases between.

As for this clone: Gene names and germline refer to mouse. The read is 1 residue too short to cover the CDR3 end, so that end is filled in from the germline J gene. Distinct nucleotide sequences in the sample also encode this CDR3. The V gene is TRBV31, the J gene TRBJ1-2; maybe TRBD1 (5 bases). In germline, CDR1 is GKSSPN, CDR2 SITVG. The CDR3 is 13 residues long. V lost 3 bases to trimming and J lost 0 bases, with 8 bases between them. The DNA read from the CDR3 is TGTGCCTGGAGCCGACAGACAAACTCCGACTACACC. Protein: CAWSRQTNSDYT. The full CDR3 protein reads CAWSRQTNSDYTF.

This clone was detected only once. The genes are named according to mouse. The CDR3 end is not reached by the read, which stops 1 residue before it; the germline J gene fills it in. The V call is TRBV2, the J call TRBJ2-4; D gene uncertain. Germline assignment: CDR1 LGHNA and CDR2 YSYQKL. The V end was cut by 1 base, the J end by 0 bases, with 5 bases between. The CDR3 is made up of 14 amino acids. Here the CDR3 reads CASSQGSSQNTLYF. The covered CDR3 bases are TGTGCCAGCAGCCAAGGGTCTAGTCAAAACACCTTGTAC.

Concerning this clone itself: Gene names follow the mouse nomenclature. The CDR3 is cut off 1 residue early in the read; its end comes from the germline J gene. This chain joins TRBV20 and TRBJ1-1; weak D call: TRBD1 (6 bases). The CDR3 is made up of 13 amino acids. Trimming stripped 2 bases from V and 4 bases from J, with 11 bases between. Per the germline V gene, CDR1 is GFQATS and CDR2 is STVNSAI. CDR3 sequence reads: CGARRQARTEVFF. Partial CDR3 DNA: TGTGGTGCTAGGAGACAGGCCCGCACAGAAGTCTTC.

About this clone itself: Germline and genes here are mouse. Other DNA variants within this sample encode the same CDR3. CDR3 region: CASSWGSQNTLYF. The CDR3 bases that were read are TGTGCCAGCAGTTGGGGTAGTCAAAACACCTTGTAC. This rearrangement joins TRBV15 to TRBJ2-4; no clear D gene. The missing CDR3 end, 1 residue past where the read stops, is filled in from the germline J gene. Trimming stripped 4 bases from V and 0 bases from J, with 5 bases between. CDR1 is SGHND and CDR2 is FRSKSL in the germline V gene. This CDR3 has 13 amino acids.

Worth noting for this clone: These gene names are mouse names. The observed sequence ends 1 residue before the CDR3 terminus, with the missing tail filled in from the germline J gene. The chain links TRBV1 to TRBJ1-4; 8 bases fit TRBD1. CDR1 is NSQYPW and CDR2 is LRSPGD in the germline V gene (reference sequence). This CDR3 region has 14 residues. The ends lost 4 bases at V and 2 bases at J; junction bases unmatched: 0. The CDR3 bases that were read are TGCACCTGCAGTGGACAGGGGTCCAACGAAAGATTATTT. It specifies CTCSGQGSNERLF. The whole CDR3 region reads CTCSGQGSNERLFF.

Note on this clone: Gene and germline names: mouse. Read data end 1 residue before the CDR3 end; the end is taken from the germline J gene. The rearrangement uses TRBV13-2 and TRBJ2-4; 10 nucleotides match TRBD1. Germline CDR1 reads NNHNN; CDR2 reads SYGAGS (reference sequence). The CDR3 sequence is 14 residues long. V dropped 4 bases and J dropped 3; count of bases not matched to a gene: 2. The CDR3 here is CASGKTGGQNTLYF. CDR3 bases read: TGTGCCAGCGGTAAGACAGGGGGCCAAAACACCTTGTAC.

Details on this clone: Mouse names are used for the genes. Coverage ceases 1 residue before the CDR3 finishes, and the germline J gene fills in the end. This rearrangement joins TRBV1 to TRBJ1-5; the D is unclear. V was shortened by 4 bases and J by 1 base, with 8 bases between the two germline ends. From germline, CDR1 is NSQYPW and CDR2 LRSPGD (reference sequence). This CDR3 is built from 14 residues. The part of the CDR3 DNA that was read is TGCACCTGCAGTGGGGGTGGGAACAACCAGGCTCCGCTT. Protein: CTCSGGGNNQAPL. The entire CDR3 reads CTCSGGGNNQAPLF.